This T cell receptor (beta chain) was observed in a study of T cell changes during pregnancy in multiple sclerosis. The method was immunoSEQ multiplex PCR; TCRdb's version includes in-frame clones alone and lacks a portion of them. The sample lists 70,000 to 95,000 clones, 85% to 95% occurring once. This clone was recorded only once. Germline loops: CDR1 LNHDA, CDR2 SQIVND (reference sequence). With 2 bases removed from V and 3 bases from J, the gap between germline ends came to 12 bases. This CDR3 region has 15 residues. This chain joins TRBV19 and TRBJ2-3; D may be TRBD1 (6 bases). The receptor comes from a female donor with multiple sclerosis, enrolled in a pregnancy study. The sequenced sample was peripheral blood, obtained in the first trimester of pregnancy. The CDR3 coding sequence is TGTGCCAGTAGTATAAACAGGGTGGTGACAGATACGCAGTATTTT. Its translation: CASSINRVVTDTQYF. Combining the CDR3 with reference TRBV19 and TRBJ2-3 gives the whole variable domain DGGITQSPKYLFRKEGQNVTLSCEQNLNHDAMYWYRQDPGQGLRLIYYSQIVNDFQKGDIAEGYSVSREKKESFPLTVTSAQKNPTAFYLCASSINRVVTDTQYFGPGTRLTVL.